The 25 T cell receptor beta chains below come from one sample, sequenced in a study of T cells in Graves' hyperthyroidism and ophthalmopathy. Template material for amplifying TCR beta CDR3 regions consisted of RNA transcripts. First-round RT-PCR with HTBI primers amplified the TCR CDR3 region. TCRdb itself ran the multiplex PCR reads through MiXCR, one entry per CDR3 protein. Among more than 500,000 distinct CDR3 sequences, roughly 15% were seen once, and the ten largest hold approximately 13%. Sequencing was carried out using blood. All receptors derive from a woman aged 40 to 50 with Graves' hyperthyroidism.

This clonotype was seen many times. The genes are TRBV28 and TRBJ2-1; 7 nucleotides line up with TRBD2. V trimming: 8 bases; J trimming: 2 bases; junction bases outside the gene matches: 3. This CDR3 has 13 amino acids. The germline gives CDR1 MDHEN, CDR2 SYDVKM. DNA for the CDR3: TGTGCCAGCCGTCTAGCGGCCTACAATGAGCAGTTCTTC. Amino acid sequence: CASRLAAYNEQFF. The full variable domain, completed using reference TRBV28 and TRBJ2-1, is DVKVTQSSRYLVKRTGEKVFLECVQDMDHENMFWYRQDPGLGLRLIYFSYDVKMKEKGDIPEGYSVSREKKERFSLILESASTNQTSMYLCASRLAAYNEQFFGPGTRLTVL.

In this sample, this clonotype turned up many times. The chain carries TRBV29-1 and TRBJ1-1, with TRBD1 as a possible D gene (6 bases). V lost 4 bases and J 0 bases, leaving 9 bases between the germline ends. Germline V gives CDR1 SQVTM, CDR2 ANQGSEA. CDR3 length equals 13 residues. The CDR3 spells CSVVDRMNTEAFF. The CDR3 region has the DNA TGCAGCGTTGTAGACAGGATGAACACTGAAGCTTTCTTT.

This clonotype has at least ten counts. Here the CDR3 DNA reads TGTGCCAGCAGCCTCCGACGGGGGACCACAGATACGCAGTATTTT. Translation: CASSLRRGTTDTQYF. V usage is TRBV3-1 and J usage is TRBJ2-3, with D perhaps TRBD2 (6 bases). The germline gives CDR1 LGHDT, CDR2 YNNKEL (reference sequence). Trimming cost V 4 bases and J 2 bases, with 13 bases left between them. The CDR3 has 15 amino acids.

The chain employs TRBV4-1 and TRBJ2-2; possible D gene TRBD2, 6 bases. Germline CDR1 reads MGHRA; CDR2 reads YSYEKL. This CDR3 region has 17 residues. The germline V and J ends were trimmed by 0 bases and 5 bases, with 16 bases remaining between them. The DNA for the CDR3 is TGCGCCAGCAGCCAAGAATCGGGGGTGTTCGGTACCGGGGAGCTGTTTTTT. It translates to CASSQESGVFGTGELFF.

V gene TRBV20-1 combines with J gene TRBJ1-4; perhaps TRBD1 as D (6 bases). V lost 0 bases and J 0 bases, leaving 11 bases between the germline ends. The germline gives CDR1 DFQATT, CDR2 SNEGSKA (reference sequence). CDR3 size: 16 residues. CDR3 bases: TGCAGTGCTAGAGATCCCGACAGGCCAACTAATGAAAAACTGTTTTTT. Its protein is CSARDPDRPTNEKLFF.

The chain has TRBV7-2 and TRBJ2-4, with unresolved D. CDR3 size: 18 residues. The V and J ends lost 3 bases and 0 bases respectively, with 18 bases between them. The germline V gene has CDR1 SGHTA and CDR2 FQGNSA. The CDR3 protein is CASSFKNSKSLAKNIQYF. The DNA of the CDR3 is TGTGCCAGCAGCTTCAAGAATTCGAAAAGTTTAGCCAAAAACATTCAGTACTTC.

The chain uses TRBV20-1 and TRBJ2-5; TRBD1 matches at 7 bases. Germline CDR1 and CDR2: DFQATT and SNEGSKA (reference sequence). The CDR3 extends over 16 amino acids. J gave up 2 bases and V 0 bases, and 9 bases lay outside the gene matches. CDR3 protein: CSARDRQGTPQETQYF. CDR3 nucleotide sequence: TGCAGTGCTAGAGATAGACAGGGCACCCCTCAAGAGACCCAGTACTTC.

This clonotype was picked up many times. This chain joins TRBV5-1 and TRBJ2-3; 8 bases fit TRBD2. Germline CDR1 SGHRS, CDR2 YFSETQ. V lost 7 bases, J lost 0 bases, and 7 bases stayed unmatched. The CDR3 has 15 residues. The CDR3 DNA reads TGCGCCAGCCGGCGGCTAGCGGGTAGCACAGATACGCAGTATTTT. It specifies CASRRLAGSTDTQYF.

With respect to this clonotype: The junction departs from the called germline gene at one end, perhaps through a read error. The chain couples TRBV10-1 to TRBJ2-7, with 10 bases aligning to TRBD2. Germline V gene data show CDR1 as WNHNN and CDR2 as SYGVQD (reference sequence). The CDR3 extends over 12 amino acids. The CDR3 nucleotides are TGTGCCACCGGGACTAGCGCCGACGAGCAGTACTTC. Translating gives CATGTSADEQYF.

This clonotype was observed many times. The rearrangement links TRBV6-5 to TRBJ2-2; 8 nucleotides agree with TRBD2. The V gene's germline CDR1 is MNHEY and CDR2 SVGAGI. After removal of 2 bases from V and 4 bases from J, the junction contained 9 bases not matched to a gene. This CDR3 spans 17 amino acids. The CDR3 DNA reads TGTGCCAGCAGTTACCTAGGAGCGGGAGTAGGCACCGGGGAGCTGTTTTTT. Protein: CASSYLGAGVGTGELFF.

At least ten counts were recorded for this clonotype. The chain joins TRBV5-1 to TRBJ2-7, with D perhaps TRBD2 (5 bases). V was cut by 1 base and J by 0 bases, with 11 bases left in between. The CDR3 runs to 15 residues. Germline V gene sequence: CDR1 SGHRS, CDR2 YFSETQ. CDR3 sequence reads: CASSLLDSTSYEQYF. The CDR3 DNA reads TGCGCCAGCAGCTTGTTGGACTCAACCTCCTACGAGCAGTACTTC.

This rearrangement joins TRBV13 to TRBJ2-1; 11 bases align to TRBD2. The V gene's germline CDR1 is PRHDT and CDR2 FYEKMQ (reference sequence). This CDR3 has 16 amino acids. Trimming at V came to 3 bases and at J to 6 bases, leaving 7 bases not matched to a gene. CDR3 coding DNA: TGTGCCAGCAGCTTTACACTAGCGGGAGTTTTCAATGAGCAGTTCTTC. It codes for CASSFTLAGVFNEQFF.

The rearrangement joins TRBV7-9 to TRBJ1-2, with TRBD1 as a possible D gene (5 bases). Trimming shortened V by 4 bases and J by 4 bases, and 16 bases separated the two germline ends. Germline CDR1 is SEHNR and CDR2 is FQNEAQ (reference sequence). CDR3 size: 15 residues. The CDR3 is CASSSDGAKLYGYTF. In nucleotides, the CDR3 is TGTGCCAGCAGCTCAGACGGGGCCAAACTCTATGGCTACACCTTC. The full variable domain, with the rest looked up from reference TRBV7-9 and TRBJ1-2, is DTGVSQNPRHKITKRGQNVTFRCDPISEHNRLYWYRQTLGQGPEFLTYFQNEAQLEKSRLLSDRFSAERPKGSFSTLEIQRTEQGDSAMYLCASSSDGAKLYGYTFGSGTRLTVV.

There are many counts of this clonotype. CDR3 in DNA: TGCAGAGTCGGGGGCGGGAGACCCCACCCCCTCTCTGGCACAGATACGCAGTATTTT. Its protein is CRVGGGRPHPLSGTDTQYF. This chain connects TRBV20-1 to TRBJ2-3, with D possibly TRBD2 on 7 matching bases. The CDR3 has 19 amino acids. Germline V gene sequence: CDR1 DFQATT, CDR2 SNEGSKA (reference sequence).

This clonotype was observed a few times. V is TRBV7-9 and J is TRBJ1-5, with D unclear. With 5 bases removed from V and 0 bases from J, the gap between germline ends came to 11 bases. CDR1 is SEHNR and CDR2 is FQNEAQ in the germline V gene (reference sequence). The CDR3 is 15 amino acids. The CDR3 spells CASSPGGNSNQPQHF. DNA for the CDR3: TGTGCCAGCAGCCCCGGAGGGAATAGCAATCAGCCCCAGCATTTT.

In this sample, this clonotype turned up a few times. CDR3 nucleotide sequence: TGTGCCAGCAGCCAAGACTTGACTCATAGCAATCAGCCCCAGCATTTT. This gives the protein CASSQDLTHSNQPQHF. The V call is TRBV27, the J call TRBJ1-5; the D is unclear. Per the germline V gene, CDR1 is MNHEY and CDR2 is SMNVEV (reference sequence). The CDR3 loop spans 16 amino acids. V was clipped by 6 bases and J by 0 bases, with 15 bases between them.

The rearrangement uses TRBV6-2 or TRBV6-3 and TRBJ2-7; TRBD2 agrees at 7 bases. The CDR3 has 14 amino acids. J gave up 6 bases and V 4 bases, and 9 bases lay outside the gene matches. The germline CDR1 and CDR2 sequences are MNHEY and SVGEGT. The CDR3 region has the DNA TGTGCCAGCAGTTCGGGGACTACCTCCGCCGAGCAGTACTTC. It is translated as CASSSGTTSAEQYF.

The V gene is TRBV10-3, the J gene TRBJ1-4; 7 nucleotides align to TRBD1. There are 15 residues in the CDR3. Unmatched junction bases numbered 4, after V lost 2 bases and J lost 4 bases. Germline loops: CDR1 ENHRY, CDR2 SYGVKD. The CDR3 nucleotides read TGTGCCATCAGTGAGCAACAGGGGAATAATGAAAAACTGTTTTTT. This sequence encodes CAISEQQGNNEKLFF.

The sample holds a few counts of this clonotype. The V and J genes are TRBV10-3 and TRBJ2-3, with 10 bases fitting TRBD2. This CDR3 contains 15 residues. J was trimmed by 3 bases and V by 2 bases; bases with no gene match: 2. Germline V gene sequence: CDR1 ENHRY, CDR2 SYGVKD. This CDR3 is CAISEEAGGTDTQYF. The CDR3 bases are TGTGCCATCAGTGAGGAAGCGGGAGGGACAGATACGCAGTATTTT.

Turning to this clonotype: A much bigger clone sits one base away, suggesting this may be a read error. The genes are TRBV12-3 or TRBV12-4 and TRBJ1-1; D may be TRBD1 (6 bases). CDR3 length: 14 residues. The chain's CDR3 is CASRPTGQNTEASF. The DNA for the CDR3 is TGTGCCAGCAGGCCGACAGGTCAGAACACTGAAGCTTCCTTT.

This clonotype came up a few times. This chain uses TRBV9 with TRBJ2-3; no clear D gene. The germline gives CDR1 SGDLS, CDR2 YYNGEE. Deletions cut 1 base from V and 4 bases from J, with 16 bases between. The CDR3 is made up of 16 amino acids. The CDR3 bases are TGTGCCAGCAGCGTAAATAGAGGCCACACGGCAGATACGCAGTATTTT. This gives the protein CASSVNRGHTADTQYF.

The gene calls are TRBV28 and TRBJ2-4, with 8 bases aligning to TRBD1. The CDR3 sequence is 15 residues long. Germline CDR1 reads MDHEN; CDR2 reads SYDVKM. V shed 5 bases and J 8 bases; nucleotides not matched to a gene: 11. CDR3 sequence: CASSPLLGQGDIQYF. The CDR3 DNA is TGTGCCAGCAGTCCTCTTCTTGGACAGGGTGACATTCAGTACTTC.

This clonotype was recorded only once. This sequence joins TRBV10-3 and TRBJ1-3; D is unclear. V was cut by 3 bases and J by 2 bases, with 11 bases left in between. Germline CDR1 and CDR2: ENHRY and SYGVKD. This CDR3 contains 15 residues. Here the CDR3 reads CAISDPRRPGNTIYF. CDR3 nucleotide sequence: TGTGCCATCAGTGACCCGCGGAGACCTGGAAACACCATATATTTT.

This clonotype was seen repeatedly, ten times or more. The chain combines TRBV5-5 with TRBJ2-2, with D tentatively TRBD1 (7 bases). CDR1 and CDR2 from the germline V gene are SGHKS and YYEKEE (reference sequence). V shed 1 base and J shed 5 bases, with 18 bases lying between them. The CDR3 has 17 residues. The CDR3, as DNA: TGTGCCAGCAGCTTGCCTTCGGGGGACAGTAGGACCGGGGAGCTGTTTTTT. It is translated as CASSLPSGDSRTGELFF.

This clonotype was counted between two and nine times. This rearrangement joins TRBV6-5 to TRBJ2-4; maybe TRBD2 (6 bases). Per the germline V gene, CDR1 is MNHEY and CDR2 is SVGAGI. V lost 2 bases and J lost 0, with 17 bases in between. CDR3 length: 18 amino acids. The CDR3 reads CASSYPSPGGLAKNIQYF. Written as DNA, the CDR3 is TGTGCCAGCAGTTACCCGAGTCCCGGGGGACTAGCCAAAAACATTCAGTACTTC.